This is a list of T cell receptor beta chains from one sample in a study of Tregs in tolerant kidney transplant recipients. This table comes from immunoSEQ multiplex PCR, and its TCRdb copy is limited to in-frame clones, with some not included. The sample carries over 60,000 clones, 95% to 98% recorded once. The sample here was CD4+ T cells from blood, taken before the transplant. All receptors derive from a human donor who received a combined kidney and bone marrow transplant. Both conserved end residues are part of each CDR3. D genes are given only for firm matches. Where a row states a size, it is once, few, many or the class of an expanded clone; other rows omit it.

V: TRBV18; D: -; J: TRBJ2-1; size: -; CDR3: CASSPLRNYNEQFF; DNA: TGTGCCAGCTCACCACTGCGGAACTACAATGAGCAGTTCTTC
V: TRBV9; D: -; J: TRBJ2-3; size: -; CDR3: CASSTRVPTDTQYF; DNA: TGTGCCAGCAGCACCCGAGTTCCCACAGATACGCAGTATTTT
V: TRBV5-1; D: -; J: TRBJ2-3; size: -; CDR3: CASSLSFKAGVSTDTQYF; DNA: TGCGCCAGCAGCTTGTCCTTTAAGGCAGGCGTTTCCACAGATACGCAGTATTTT
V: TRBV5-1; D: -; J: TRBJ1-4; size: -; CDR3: CASSLAGSGEKLFF; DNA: TGCGCCAGCAGCTTGGCAGGGTCGGGTGAAAAACTGTTTTTT
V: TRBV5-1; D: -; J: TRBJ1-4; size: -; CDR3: CASSSTASTNEKLFF; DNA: TGCGCCAGCAGCTCTACAGCTTCAACTAATGAAAAACTGTTTTTT
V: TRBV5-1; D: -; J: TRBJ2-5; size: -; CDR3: CASSFMGAVQETQYF; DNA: TGCGCCAGCAGCTTTATGGGGGCAGTCCAAGAGACCCAGTACTTC
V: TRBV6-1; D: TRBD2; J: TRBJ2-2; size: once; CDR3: CASSDTGGPATGELFF; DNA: TGTGCCAGCAGTGACACGGGGGGGCCCGCCACCGGGGAGCTGTTTTTT
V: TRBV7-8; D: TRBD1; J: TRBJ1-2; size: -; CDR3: CASSSGTGEFTYGYTF; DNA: TGTGCCAGCAGCTCCGGGACAGGGGAGTTTACGTATGGCTACACCTTC
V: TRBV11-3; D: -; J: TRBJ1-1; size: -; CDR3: CASSSALTGNTEAFF; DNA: TGTGCCAGCAGCTCGGCCTTGACAGGGAACACTGAAGCTTTCTTT
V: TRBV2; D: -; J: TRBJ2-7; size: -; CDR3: CASSKGRSSYEQYF; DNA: TGTGCCAGCAGTAAGGGGCGGAGCTCATACGAGCAGTACTTC
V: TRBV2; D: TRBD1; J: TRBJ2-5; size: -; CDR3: CASMGTEQETQYF; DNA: TGTGCCAGCATGGGGACAGAACAAGAGACCCAGTACTTC
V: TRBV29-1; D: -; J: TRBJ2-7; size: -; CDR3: CSSSAGRSGEQYF; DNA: TGCAGCTCAAGTGCAGGCCGAAGTGGCGAGCAGTACTTC
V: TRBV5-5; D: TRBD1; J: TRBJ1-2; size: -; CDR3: CASSPAGQLTYGYTF; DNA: TGTGCCAGCAGCCCTGCGGGACAGCTCACCTATGGCTACACCTTC
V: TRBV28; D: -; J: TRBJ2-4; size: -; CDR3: CASGLLAKNIQYF; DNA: TGTGCCAGCGGTTTACTAGCCAAAAACATTCAGTACTTC
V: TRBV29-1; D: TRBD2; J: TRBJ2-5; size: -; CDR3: CSVDTSGRSNQETQYF; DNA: TGCAGCGTTGACACTAGCGGGAGATCTAACCAAGAGACCCAGTACTTC